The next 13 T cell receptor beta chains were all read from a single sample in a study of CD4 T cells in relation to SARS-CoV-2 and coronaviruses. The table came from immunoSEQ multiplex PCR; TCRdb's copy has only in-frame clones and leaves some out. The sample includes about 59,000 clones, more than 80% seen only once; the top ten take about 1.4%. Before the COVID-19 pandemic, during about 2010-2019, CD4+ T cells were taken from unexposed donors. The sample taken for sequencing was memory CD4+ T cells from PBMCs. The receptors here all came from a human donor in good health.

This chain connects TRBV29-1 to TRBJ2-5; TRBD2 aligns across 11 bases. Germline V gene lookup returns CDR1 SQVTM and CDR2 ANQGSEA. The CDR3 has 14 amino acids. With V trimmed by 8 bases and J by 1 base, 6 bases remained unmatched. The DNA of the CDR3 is TGCAGCCACAGGCTAGCGGGAGGCCAAGAGACCCAGTACTTC. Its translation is CSHRLAGGQETQYF.

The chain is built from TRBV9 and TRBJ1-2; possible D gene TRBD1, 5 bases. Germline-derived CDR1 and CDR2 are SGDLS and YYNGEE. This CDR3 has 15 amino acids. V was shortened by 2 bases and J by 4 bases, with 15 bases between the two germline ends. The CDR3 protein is CASSVTGRGSYGYTF. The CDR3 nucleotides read TGTGCCAGCAGCGTGACCGGGCGGGGGAGCTATGGCTACACCTTC.

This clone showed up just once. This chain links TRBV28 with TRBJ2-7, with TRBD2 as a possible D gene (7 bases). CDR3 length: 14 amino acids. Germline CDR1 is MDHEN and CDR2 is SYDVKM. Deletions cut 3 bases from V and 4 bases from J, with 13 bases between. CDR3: CASSFGGGGYEQYF. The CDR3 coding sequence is TGTGCCAGCAGTTTTGGGGGAGGGGGTTACGAGCAGTACTTC.

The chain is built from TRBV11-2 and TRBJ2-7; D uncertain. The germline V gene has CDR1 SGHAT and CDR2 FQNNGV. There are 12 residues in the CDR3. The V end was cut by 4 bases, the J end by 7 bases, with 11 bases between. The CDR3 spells CASSSSGSEQYF. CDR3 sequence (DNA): TGTGCCAGCAGCTCTTCGGGTAGTGAGCAGTACTTC.

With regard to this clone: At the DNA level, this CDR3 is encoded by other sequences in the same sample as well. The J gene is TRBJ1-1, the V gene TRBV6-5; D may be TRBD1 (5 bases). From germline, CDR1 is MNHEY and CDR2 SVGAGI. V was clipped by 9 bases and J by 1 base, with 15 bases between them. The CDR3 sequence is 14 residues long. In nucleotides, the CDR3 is TGTGCCAGTAGAAGATCCCAGGGGAACACTGAAGCTTTCTTT. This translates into CASRRSQGNTEAFF.

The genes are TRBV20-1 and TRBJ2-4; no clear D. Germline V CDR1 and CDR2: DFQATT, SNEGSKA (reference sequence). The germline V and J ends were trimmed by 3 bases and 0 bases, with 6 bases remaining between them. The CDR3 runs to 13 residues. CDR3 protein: CSASLQAKNIQYF. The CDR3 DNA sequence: TGCAGTGCTAGTCTACAAGCCAAAAACATTCAGTACTTC.

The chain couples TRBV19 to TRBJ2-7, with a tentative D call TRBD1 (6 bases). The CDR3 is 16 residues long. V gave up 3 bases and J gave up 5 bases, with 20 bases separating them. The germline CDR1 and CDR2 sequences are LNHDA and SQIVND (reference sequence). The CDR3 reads CASSMQAGARFNEQYF. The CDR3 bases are TGTGCCAGTAGTATGCAGGCAGGGGCTAGGTTTAACGAGCAGTACTTC.

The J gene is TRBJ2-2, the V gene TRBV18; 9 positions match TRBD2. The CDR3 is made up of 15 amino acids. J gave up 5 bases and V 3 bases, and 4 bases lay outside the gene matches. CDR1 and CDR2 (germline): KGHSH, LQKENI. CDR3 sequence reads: CASSPSGRATGELFF. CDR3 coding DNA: TGTGCCAGCTCACCTAGCGGGAGAGCGACCGGGGAGCTGTTTTTT.

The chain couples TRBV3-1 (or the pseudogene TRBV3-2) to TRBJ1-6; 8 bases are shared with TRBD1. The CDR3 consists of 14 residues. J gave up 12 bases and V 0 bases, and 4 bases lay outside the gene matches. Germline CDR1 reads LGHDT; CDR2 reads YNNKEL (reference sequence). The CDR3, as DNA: TGTGCCAGCAGCCAAGAACAGGGGGGAATACCCCTCCACTTT. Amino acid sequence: CASSQEQGGIPLHF.

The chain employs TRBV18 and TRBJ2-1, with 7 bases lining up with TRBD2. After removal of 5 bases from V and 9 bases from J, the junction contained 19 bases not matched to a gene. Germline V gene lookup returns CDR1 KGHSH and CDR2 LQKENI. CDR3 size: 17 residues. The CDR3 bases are TGTGCCAGCTCAACGGGACTGAGGACTAGGGCTGAATTTGAGCAGTTCTTC. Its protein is CASSTGLRTRAEFEQFF. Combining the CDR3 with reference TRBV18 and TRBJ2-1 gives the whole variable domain NAGVMQNPRHLVRRRGQEARLRCSPMKGHSHVYWYRQLPEEGLKFMVYLQKENIIDESGMPKERFSAEFPKEGPSILRIQQVVRGDSAAYFCASSTGLRTRAEFEQFFGPGTRLTVL.

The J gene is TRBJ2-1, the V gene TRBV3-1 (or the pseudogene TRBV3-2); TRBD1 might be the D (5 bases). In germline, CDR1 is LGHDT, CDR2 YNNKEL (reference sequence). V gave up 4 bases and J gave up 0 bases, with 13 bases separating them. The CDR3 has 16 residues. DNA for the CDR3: TGTGCCAGCAGCCTTAAGGGGTCACCCTCCTACAATGAGCAGTTCTTC. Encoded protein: CASSLKGSPSYNEQFF.

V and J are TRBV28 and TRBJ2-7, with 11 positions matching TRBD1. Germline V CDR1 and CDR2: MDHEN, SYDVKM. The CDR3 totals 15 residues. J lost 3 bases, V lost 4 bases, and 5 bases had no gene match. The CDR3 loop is CASSSPGTGGYEQYF. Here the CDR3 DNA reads TGTGCCAGCAGTTCCCCCGGGACAGGGGGCTACGAGCAGTACTTC.

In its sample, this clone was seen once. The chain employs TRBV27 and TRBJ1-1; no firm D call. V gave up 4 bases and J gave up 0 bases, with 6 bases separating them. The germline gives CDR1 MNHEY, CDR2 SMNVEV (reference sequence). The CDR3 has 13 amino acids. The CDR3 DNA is TGTGCCAGCAGTTCGGAGATGAACACTGAAGCTTTCTTT. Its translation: CASSSEMNTEAFF.